This TCR beta chain stems from a study of beta chain features in type 1 diabetes. Markers CD45RO/CCR7/CD25/CD127/CD95/CD27 served to sort CD4+ naive, central memory, regulatory and stem cell-like memory cells. For this clone: No antigen is known for it.

Study-wide results and limits: With patients and controls alike, PCR might favor shorter templates to an equal degree. A definitive answer on HLA type influencing TCRB rearrangement was not reached here. Compared with healthy donors, patients appeared to share more similar naive, central memory and regulatory TCRB repertoires.

Reverse transcribing all isolated RNA meant expressed TCRB transcripts were sequenced. Assay used: immunoSEQ multiplex PCR; TCRdb lists only in-frame clones, some missing. The sample shows 900,000 or so clones, 15% to 20% of them seen only once. V lost 7 bases and J lost 4; bases outside the gene matches: 8. CDR3 length: 15 amino acids. Germline loops: CDR1 LNHDA, CDR2 SQIVND (reference sequence). This TCR was sampled from a woman aged 18 to 35 in good health. The chain couples TRBV19 to TRBJ2-2; 8 bases fit TRBD1. The specimen sequenced was naive CD4+ T cells from blood. DNA of the CDR3: TGTGCCAGTATCGAAGGACAGGGAGTCACCGGGGAGCTGTTTTTT. It is translated as CASIEGQGVTGELFF.